A selection of T cell receptor beta chains follows, all from one sample in a study of molecular identifiers for immune sequencing clone quantification. TCRdb reanalysed the PCR reads using MiXCR and keeps one entry per CDR3 protein. Of 63,000 or so distinct CDR3 sequences in the sample, roughly 17% were seen once. Sequenced material: naive CD8+ T cells from blood, with Jurkat cell RNA spiked in. The receptors here all came from a human donor in good health. Some libraries in this study had Jurkat cell RNA spiked in. Both conserved end residues are part of each CDR3. D genes are given only for firm matches. Some rows have no size entry. The others give once, few or many, or a class for an expanded clone.

V gene,clone size,J gene,D gene,CDR3 protein,CDR3 DNA
TRBV27,many,TRBJ1-1,.,CASSLSGRKNTEAFF,TGTGCCAGCAGTTTATCGGGCAGAAAGAACACTGAAGCTTTCTTT
TRBV24-1,few,TRBJ2-5,TRBD2,CATSDRLTQLAGEIQETQYF,TGTGCCACCAGTGACCGACTCACCCAACTAGCGGGAGAGATACAAGAGACCCAGTACTTC
TRBV7-2,many,TRBJ2-1,.,CASSLVPSNEQFF,TGTGCCAGCAGCTTAGTGCCCAGCAATGAGCAGTTCTTC
TRBV30,many,TRBJ1-2,.,CAWSLGKDYGYTF,TGTGCCTGGAGCCTCGGGAAGGACTATGGCTACACCTTC
TRBV5-1,many,TRBJ2-3,TRBD1,CASSGGQGADTQYF,TGCGCCAGCAGCGGCGGACAGGGCGCAGATACGCAGTATTTT
TRBV3-1,many,TRBJ2-3,.,CASSPLMGVREIQTTDTQYF,TGTGCCAGCAGCCCCCTAATGGGGGTCCGAGAAATACAAACCACAGATACGCAGTATTTT
TRBV10-2,few,TRBJ2-3,.,CASSDGLRAGTQYF,TGCGCCAGCAGTGACGGACTCAGGGCTGGTACGCAGTATTTT
TRBV6-4,.,TRBJ1-3,.,CASSDIGPGRRFSGNTIYF,TGTGCCAGCAGTGACATTGGCCCGGGACGCAGATTCTCTGGAAACACCATATATTTT
TRBV10-3,many,TRBJ2-1,TRBD2,CAISESWGTSGSYEQFF,TGTGCCATCAGTGAGTCTTGGGGGACTAGCGGGAGTTATGAGCAGTTCTTC
TRBV12-3/TRBV12-4,few,TRBJ1-2,.,CASRAREVEGYTF,TGTGCCAGCAGGGCCAGGGAGGTCGAAGGCTACACCTTC
TRBV5-1,many,TRBJ2-7,.,CASSLVQGGEYEQYF,TGCGCCAGCAGCTTGGTGCAGGGCGGAGAGTACGAGCAGTACTTC
TRBV5-4,.,TRBJ2-7,.,CASSLGTGNTYEQYF,TGTGCCAGCAGCCTCGGGACTGGCAACACCTACGAGCAGTACTTC
TRBV7-9,many,TRBJ2-1,.,CASSSPSVGSYNEQFF,TGTGCCAGCAGCTCGCCTTCTGTGGGATCCTACAATGAGCAGTTCTTC
TRBV20-1,many,TRBJ2-7,.,CSANKGLYEQYF,TGCAGTGCCAATAAGGGTCTCTACGAGCAGTACTTC
TRBV4-1,many,TRBJ2-1,.,CASSQERDEQFF,TGCGCCAGCAGCCAAGAACGAGATGAGCAGTTCTTC
TRBV29-1,many,TRBJ2-1,TRBD2,CSVPRGVSSYNEQFF,TGCAGCGTCCCCCGGGGGGTGAGCTCCTACAATGAGCAGTTCTTC
TRBV20-1,many,TRBJ2-3,.,CSARDLRASTDTQYF,TGCAGTGCTAGAGATCTCAGGGCTAGCACAGATACGCAGTATTTT
TRBV7-2,many,TRBJ1-3,.,CASEDNSLGSGNTIYF,TGTGCCAGCGAGGACAATTCTTTAGGGTCTGGAAACACCATATATTTT
TRBV4-2,many,TRBJ2-7,.,CASSQDYEQYF,TGTGCCAGCAGCCAAGACTACGAGCAGTACTTC
TRBV12-3/TRBV12-4,.,TRBJ1-5,.,CAGTSLGYQPQHF,TGTGCCGGCACCTCTTTGGGTTATCAGCCCCAGCATTTT
TRBV4-3,many,TRBJ2-7,.,CASSQDAGQLYEQYF,TGCGCCAGCAGCCAAGACGCGGGACAGCTCTACGAGCAGTACTTC
TRBV20-1,.,TRBJ2-1,TRBD2,CSARDPTSGRVDEQFF,TGCAGTGCTAGAGATCCCACTAGCGGGAGGGTTGATGAGCAGTTCTTC
TRBV4-2,.,TRBJ2-7,.,CASSQEGRVRTFEQYF,TGTGCCAGCAGCCAAGAGGGGCGGGTCAGGACCTTCGAGCAGTACTTC
TRBV29-1,many,TRBJ2-7,TRBD2,CSVEVWREATYEQYF,TGCAGCGTGGAGGTATGGCGGGAGGCGACCTACGAGCAGTACTTC
TRBV4-1,many,TRBJ2-5,.,CASSQMDPRETQYF,TGCGCCAGCAGCCAAATGGACCCCCGGGAGACCCAGTACTTC
TRBV18,many,TRBJ2-2,.,CASSPPVGELFF,TGTGCCAGCTCACCACCGGTCGGGGAGCTGTTTTTT
TRBV29-1,many,TRBJ2-7,.,CSVRYPTSAEQYF,TGCAGCGTGCGCTATCCGACTAGTGCCGAGCAGTACTTC
TRBV28,many,TRBJ2-3,.,CASSLIRRRWGTDTQYF,TGTGCCAGCAGTCTCATTCGAAGAAGGTGGGGCACAGATACGCAGTATTTT
TRBV12-3/TRBV12-4,few,TRBJ2-7,TRBD2,CASSPYPTAGTYFEQYF,TGTGCCAGCAGTCCATACCCTACAGCGGGGACCTACTTCGAGCAGTACTTC
TRBV4-2,many,TRBJ2-7,.,CASSQGTPKTREQYF,TGTGCCAGCAGCCAAGGGACTCCCAAAACTCGCGAGCAGTACTTC
TRBV12-3/TRBV12-4,many,TRBJ2-4,TRBD2,CASTSGRALAKNIQYF,TGTGCCAGCACCAGCGGGAGGGCCTTGGCCAAAAACATTCAGTACTTC
TRBV27,many,TRBJ2-3,.,CASSLRGDTQYF,TGTGCCAGCAGTCTCAGGGGAGATACGCAGTATTTT
TRBV4-2,.,TRBJ2-7,.,CACSQEGGRALPSYEQYF,TGTGCCTGCAGCCAAGAGGGGGGCCGAGCTCTTCCCTCCTACGAGCAGTACTTC
TRBV29-1,many,TRBJ1-2,.,CSVEASNHGYTF,TGCAGCGTTGAAGCCAGCAACCATGGCTACACCTTC
TRBV27,many,TRBJ2-1,.,CASTTTVYNEQFF,TGTGCCAGCACCACGACCGTTTACAATGAGCAGTTCTTC
TRBV5-4,many,TRBJ2-7,TRBD2,CASSSSSGSYEQYF,TGTGCCAGCAGCTCATCTAGCGGGAGCTACGAGCAGTACTTC